The T cell receptor (beta chain) described here comes from a study of T cell changes during pregnancy in multiple sclerosis. Assay used: immunoSEQ multiplex PCR; TCRdb lists only in-frame clones, some missing. The sample shows 65,000 to 90,000 clones, roughly nine tenths of them seen only once. The junction had 6 bases not matched to a gene; V was cut back by 6 bases and J by 3 bases. Germline CDR1 and CDR2: MNHEY and SVGAGI. This CDR3 comprises 15 residues. The sample was PBMCs, taken in the first trimester of pregnancy. This receptor was identified in a female donor in good health, serving as a control in a pregnancy study. Some clones in this sample may be carry-over from other donors' samples. The chain employs TRBV6-5 and TRBJ2-1; 9 bases are a match to TRBD2. CDR3 sequence (DNA): TGTGCCAGCAGCCGCGGGGGGGCCCTCTACAATGAGCAGTTCTTC. Its protein product is CASSRGGALYNEQFF.